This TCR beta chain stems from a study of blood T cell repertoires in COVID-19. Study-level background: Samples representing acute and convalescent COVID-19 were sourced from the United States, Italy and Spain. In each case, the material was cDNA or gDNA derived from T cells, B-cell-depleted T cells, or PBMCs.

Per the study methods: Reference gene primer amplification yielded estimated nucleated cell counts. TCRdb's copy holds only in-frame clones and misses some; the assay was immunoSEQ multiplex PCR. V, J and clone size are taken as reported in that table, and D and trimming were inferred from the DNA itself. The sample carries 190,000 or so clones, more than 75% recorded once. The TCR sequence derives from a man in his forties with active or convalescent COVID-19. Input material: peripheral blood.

The chain's CDR3 is CASSLQPGNTEAFF. The CDR3 DNA sequence: TGCGCCAGCAGCTTACAGCCCGGGAACACTGAAGCTTTCTTT. The V gene is TRBV5-1, the J gene TRBJ1-1; D not certain. The CDR3 runs to 14 residues. The germline V gene has CDR1 SGHRS and CDR2 YFSETQ. Trimming stripped 2 bases from V and 1 base from J, with 9 bases between.